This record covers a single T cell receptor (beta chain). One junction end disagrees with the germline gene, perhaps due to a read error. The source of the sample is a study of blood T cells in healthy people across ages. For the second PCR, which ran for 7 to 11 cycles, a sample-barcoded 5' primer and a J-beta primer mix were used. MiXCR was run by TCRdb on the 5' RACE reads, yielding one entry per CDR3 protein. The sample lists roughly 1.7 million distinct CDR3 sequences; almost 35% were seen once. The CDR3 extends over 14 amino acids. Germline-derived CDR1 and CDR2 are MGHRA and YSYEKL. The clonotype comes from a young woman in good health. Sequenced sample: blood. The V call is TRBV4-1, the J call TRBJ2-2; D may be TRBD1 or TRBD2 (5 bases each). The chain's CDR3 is CASKKGPNAGELFF. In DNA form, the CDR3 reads TGCGCCAGCAAAAAGGGACCGAACGCCGGGGAGCTGTTTTTT.